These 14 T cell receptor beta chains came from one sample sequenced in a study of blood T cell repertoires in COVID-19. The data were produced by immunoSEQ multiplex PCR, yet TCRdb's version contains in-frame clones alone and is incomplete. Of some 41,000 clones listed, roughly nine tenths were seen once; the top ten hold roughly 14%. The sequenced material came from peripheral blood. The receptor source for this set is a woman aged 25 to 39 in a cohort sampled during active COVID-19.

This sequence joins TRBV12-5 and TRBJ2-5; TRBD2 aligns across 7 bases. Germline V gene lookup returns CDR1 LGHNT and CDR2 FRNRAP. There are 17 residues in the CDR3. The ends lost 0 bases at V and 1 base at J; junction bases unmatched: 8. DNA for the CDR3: TGTGCTAGTGGTTTGGTAGGGATAGCGGGCATCCAAGAGACCCAGTACTTC. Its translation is CASGLVGIAGIQETQYF.

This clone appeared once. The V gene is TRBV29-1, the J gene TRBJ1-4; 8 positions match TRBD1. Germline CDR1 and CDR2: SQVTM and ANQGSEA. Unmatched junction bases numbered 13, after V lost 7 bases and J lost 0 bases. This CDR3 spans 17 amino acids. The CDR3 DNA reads TGCAGCGCTAATTTCTGGACAGGGCCTTCAACTAATGAAAAACTGTTTTTT. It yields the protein CSANFWTGPSTNEKLFF.

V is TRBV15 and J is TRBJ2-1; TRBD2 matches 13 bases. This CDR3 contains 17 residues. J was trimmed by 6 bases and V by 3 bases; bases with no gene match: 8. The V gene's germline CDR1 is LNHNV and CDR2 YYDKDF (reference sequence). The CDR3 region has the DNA TGTGCCACCAGCAGGGGGAAACTAGCGGGAGGGACCAATGAGCAGTTCTTC. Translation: CATSRGKLAGGTNEQFF. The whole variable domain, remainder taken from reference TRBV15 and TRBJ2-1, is DAMVIQNPRYQVTQFGKPVTLSCSQTLNHNVMYWYQQKSSQAPKLLFHYYDKDFNNEADTPDNFQSRRPNTSFCFLDIRSPGLGDTAMYLCATSRGKLAGGTNEQFFGPGTRLTVL.

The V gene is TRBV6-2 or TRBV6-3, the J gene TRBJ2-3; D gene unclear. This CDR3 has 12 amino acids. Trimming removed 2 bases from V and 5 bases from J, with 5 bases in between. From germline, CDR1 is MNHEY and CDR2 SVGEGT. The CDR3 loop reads CASSYPGDTQYF. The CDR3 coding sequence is TGTGCCAGCAGTTACCCCGGAGATACGCAGTATTTT.

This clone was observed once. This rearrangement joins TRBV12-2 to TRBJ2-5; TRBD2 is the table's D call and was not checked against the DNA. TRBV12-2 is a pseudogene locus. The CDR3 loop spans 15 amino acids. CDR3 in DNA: TGTGCAAGTCGCCAAGGGTGCGGGAGGAGAGAGACCCAGTACTTC. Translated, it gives CASRQGCGRRETQYF.

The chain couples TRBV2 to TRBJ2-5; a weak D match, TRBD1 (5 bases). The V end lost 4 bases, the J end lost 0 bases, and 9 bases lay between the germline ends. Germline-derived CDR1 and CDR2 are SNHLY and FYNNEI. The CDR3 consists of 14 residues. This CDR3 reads CASSVTAYQETQYF. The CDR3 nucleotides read TGTGCCAGCAGTGTGACAGCGTACCAAGAGACCCAGTACTTC.

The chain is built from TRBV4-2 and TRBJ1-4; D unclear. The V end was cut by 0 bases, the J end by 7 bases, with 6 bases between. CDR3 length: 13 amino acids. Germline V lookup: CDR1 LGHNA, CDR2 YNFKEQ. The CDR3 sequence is CASSQEVGEKLFF. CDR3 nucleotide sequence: TGTGCCAGCAGCCAAGAAGTCGGTGAAAAACTGTTTTTT.

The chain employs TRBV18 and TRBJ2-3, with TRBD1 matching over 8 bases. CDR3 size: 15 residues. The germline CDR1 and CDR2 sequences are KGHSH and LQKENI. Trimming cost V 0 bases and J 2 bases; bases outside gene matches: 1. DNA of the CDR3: TGTGCCAGCTCACCACCGGGACAGGCCACAGATACGCAGTATTTT. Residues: CASSPPGQATDTQYF. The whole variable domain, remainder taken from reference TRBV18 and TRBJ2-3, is NAGVMQNPRHLVRRRGQEARLRCSPMKGHSHVYWYRQLPEEGLKFMVYLQKENIIDESGMPKERFSAEFPKEGPSILRIQQVVRGDSAAYFCASSPPGQATDTQYFGPGTRLTVL.

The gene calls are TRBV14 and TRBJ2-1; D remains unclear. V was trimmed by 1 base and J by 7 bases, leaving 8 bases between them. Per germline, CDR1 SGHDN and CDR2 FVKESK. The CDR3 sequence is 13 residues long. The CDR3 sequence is CASSQGRLNEQFF. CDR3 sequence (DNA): TGTGCCAGCAGCCAAGGCCGGTTGAATGAGCAGTTCTTC. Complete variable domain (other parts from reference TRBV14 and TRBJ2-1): EAGVTQFPSHSVIEKGQTVTLRCDPISGHDNLYWYRRVMGKEIKFLLHFVKESKQDESGMPNNRFLAERTGGTYSTLKVQPAELEDSGVYFCASSQGRLNEQFFGPGTRLTVL.

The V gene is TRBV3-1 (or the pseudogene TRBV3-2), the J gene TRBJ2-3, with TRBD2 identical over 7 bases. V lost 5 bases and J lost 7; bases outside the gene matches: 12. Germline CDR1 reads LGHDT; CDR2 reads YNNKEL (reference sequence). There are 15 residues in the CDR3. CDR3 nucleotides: TGTGCCAGCAGCTTGATAGCGGGCTCGACAAATACGCAGTATTTT. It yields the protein CASSLIAGSTNTQYF.

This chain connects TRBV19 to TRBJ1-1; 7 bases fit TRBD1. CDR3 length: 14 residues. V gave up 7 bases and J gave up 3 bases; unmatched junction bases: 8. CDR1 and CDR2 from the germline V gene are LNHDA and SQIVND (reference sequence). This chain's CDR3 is CASNNRQGYTEAFF. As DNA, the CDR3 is TGTGCCAGTAACAATCGACAGGGCTACACTGAAGCTTTCTTT. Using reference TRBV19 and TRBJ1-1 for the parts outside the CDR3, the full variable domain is DGGITQSPKYLFRKEGQNVTLSCEQNLNHDAMYWYRQDPGQGLRLIYYSQIVNDFQKGDIAEGYSVSREKKESFPLTVTSAQKNPTAFYLCASNNRQGYTEAFFGQGTRLTVV.

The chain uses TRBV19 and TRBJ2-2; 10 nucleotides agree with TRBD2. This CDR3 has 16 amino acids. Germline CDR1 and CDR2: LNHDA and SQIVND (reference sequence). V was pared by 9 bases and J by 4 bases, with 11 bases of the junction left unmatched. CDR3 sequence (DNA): TGTGCCAGCATTACTAGCGGGATTCGGGGCACCGGGGAGCTGTTTTTT. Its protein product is CASITSGIRGTGELFF.

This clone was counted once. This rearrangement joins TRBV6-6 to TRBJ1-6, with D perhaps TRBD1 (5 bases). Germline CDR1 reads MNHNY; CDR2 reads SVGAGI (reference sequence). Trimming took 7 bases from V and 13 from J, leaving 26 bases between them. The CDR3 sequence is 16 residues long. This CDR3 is CASTALAVTGSPPLHF. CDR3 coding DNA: TGTGCCAGCACCGCCCTCGCCGTTACAGGTTCCCCCCCCCTCCACTTT.

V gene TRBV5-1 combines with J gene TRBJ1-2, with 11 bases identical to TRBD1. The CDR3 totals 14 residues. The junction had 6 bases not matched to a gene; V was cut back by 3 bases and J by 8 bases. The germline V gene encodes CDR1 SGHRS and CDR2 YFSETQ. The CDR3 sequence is CASSSGQGVWGYTF. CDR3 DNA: TGCGCCAGCAGCTCGGGACAGGGGGTCTGGGGCTACACCTTC. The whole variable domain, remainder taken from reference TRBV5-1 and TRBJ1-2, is KAGVTQTPRYLIKTRGQQVTLSCSPISGHRSVSWYQQTPGQGLQFLFEYFSETQRNKGNFPGRFSGRQFSNSRSEMNVSTLELGDSALYLCASSSGQGVWGYTFGSGTRLTVV.